This paragraph reports one TCR beta chain. What it binds is unknown. The data derive from a study of CD8 T cells in Susac syndrome. Random hexamers were used to reverse transcribe an amount of about 0.45 to 1 ug RNA. The TCR beta CDR3 was amplified by immunoSEQ multiplex PCR across 54 Vbeta, 13 Jbeta. TCRdb reanalysed the immunoSEQ multiplex PCR reads using MiXCR and keeps one entry per CDR3 protein. The sample consists of around 300,000 distinct CDR3 sequences, over 75% of them appearing once. Broader study findings: Only a relatively small number of individuals were included in the TCR sequencing and HLA analysis.

Multiple sclerosis controls were treatment-naive patients with stable or active relapsing-remitting disease. CD8+ and CD4+ T cells were negatively isolated; TEMRA cells were FACS-enriched. This CDR3 is 12 amino acids long. Trimming removed 7 bases from V and 2 bases from J, with 12 bases in between. In germline, CDR1 is SQVTM, CDR2 ANQGSEA. Specimen: CD8+ T cells from PBMCs. This chain uses TRBV29-1 with TRBJ2-7, with D possibly matching TRBD2 (6 bases). The clonotype comes from a human donor with multiple sclerosis. The CDR3 is CSAIGEAYEQYF. The CDR3 DNA follows: TGCAGCGCCATTGGGGAGGCCTACGAGCAGTACTTC.